This T cell receptor beta chain was sequenced in a study of sequential checkpoint blockade in melanoma. Study information: Patients were randomized 1:1 to nivolumab-then-ipilimumab or ipilimumab-then-nivolumab first-line. Maintenance nivolumab came after either treatment sequence.

V trimming: 3 bases; J trimming: 7 bases; junction bases outside the gene matches: 5. The CDR3 consists of 13 residues. Germline V gene sequence: CDR1 MNHEY, CDR2 SMNVEV (reference sequence). Noted treatment: randomized to nivolumab then ipilimumab (arm A) or the reverse (arm B). The data were produced by immunoSEQ multiplex PCR, yet TCRdb's version contains in-frame clones alone and is incomplete. Here the sample spans around 21,000 clones, roughly 82% being singletons. The material sequenced was CD8+ T cells sorted from blood (inferred from file names), taken from a patient given nivolumab and ipilimumab in sequence. J is TRBJ2-5 and V is TRBV27, with TRBD2 matching over 7 bases. The clonotype comes from a human donor with melanoma. The CDR3 nucleotides read TGTGCCAGCAGTTTCGGGGGGTTCGGGACCCAGTACTTC. This sequence encodes CASSFGGFGTQYF.